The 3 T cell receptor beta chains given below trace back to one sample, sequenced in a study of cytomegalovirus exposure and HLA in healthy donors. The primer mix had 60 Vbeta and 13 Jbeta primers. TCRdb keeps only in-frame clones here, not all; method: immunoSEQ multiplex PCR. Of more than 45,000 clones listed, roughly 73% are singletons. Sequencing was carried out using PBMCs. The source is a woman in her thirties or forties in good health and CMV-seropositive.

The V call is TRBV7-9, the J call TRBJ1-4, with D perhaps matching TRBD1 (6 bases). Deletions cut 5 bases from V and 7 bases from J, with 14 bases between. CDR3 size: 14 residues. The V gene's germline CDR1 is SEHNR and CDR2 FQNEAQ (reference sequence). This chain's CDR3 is CASSAGVVVEKLFF. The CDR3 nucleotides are TGTGCCAGCAGCGCAGGGGTGGTGGTTGAAAAACTGTTTTTT.

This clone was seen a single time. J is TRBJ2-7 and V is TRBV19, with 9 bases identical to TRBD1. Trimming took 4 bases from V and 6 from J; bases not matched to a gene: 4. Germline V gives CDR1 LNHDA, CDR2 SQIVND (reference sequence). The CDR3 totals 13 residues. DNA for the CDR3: TGTGCCAGTAGTAAGGGACAGGGACGCGAGCAGTACTTC. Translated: CASSKGQGREQYF.

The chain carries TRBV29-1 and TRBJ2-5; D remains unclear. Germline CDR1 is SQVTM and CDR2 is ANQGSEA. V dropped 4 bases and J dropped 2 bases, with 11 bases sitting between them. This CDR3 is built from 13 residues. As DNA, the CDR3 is TGCAGCGTTGGTACTCCAAGTCAAGAGACCCAGTACTTC. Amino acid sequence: CSVGTPSQETQYF.